Shown below are 8 T cell receptor beta chains from a single sample sequenced in a study of T-cell reconstitution after alpha-beta-depleted transplantation in children listed by TCRdb under 2016. To prepare the library, PCR was applied. Sequencing instrument: Illumina HiSeq 2500. Molecular barcoding was employed in the preparation of TCR libraries, with unique molecular identifiers being used to normalize TCRbeta repertoire quantification. TCRdb reanalyzed the raw reads on its own, using fastp at Q25 for trimming and MiXCR for clone calling, and kept in-frame beta chains. Duplicate CDR3 protein sequences are folded into a single record with the most common DNA and genes. The sample records about 490,000 distinct CDR3 sequences, approximately 10% of which are singletons. 2% of the sample is in the top ten clones. The sample's treatment or condition label, in plain terms: allogeneic hematopoietic cell transplantation with graft depleted of TCRalphabeta T cells and CD19 B cells.

This specimen consisted of PBMCs, obtained before TCRalphabeta/CD19-depleted stem cell transplant. These TCRs come from a child aged 2 to 10 with inherited bone marrow failure, due to receive a stem cell transplant.

This chain uses TRBV18 with TRBJ2-1; D is ambiguous. Per germline, CDR1 KGHSH and CDR2 LQKENI. V lost 2 bases to trimming and J lost 10 bases, with 9 bases between them. This CDR3 is 12 amino acids long. The CDR3 coding sequence is TGTGCCAGCTCACCAGGATTCCGCGAGCAGTTCTTC. This sequence encodes CASSPGFREQFF.

In this sample, this clonotype turned up many times. This sequence joins TRBV20-1 and TRBJ2-3; the match to TRBD2 covers 7 bases. Germline-derived CDR1 and CDR2 are DFQATT and SNEGSKA (reference sequence). After removal of 3 bases from V and 2 bases from J, the junction contained 5 bases not matched to a gene. The CDR3 covers 14 residues. The CDR3 DNA reads TGCAGTGCTAGCGACACTAGCGTCACAGATACGCAGTATTTT. Translating gives CSASDTSVTDTQYF.

This clonotype was seen many times. The chain has TRBV6-1 and TRBJ1-1; TRBD1 aligns across 7 bases. From germline, CDR1 is MNHNS and CDR2 SASEGT. The CDR3 length is 14 residues. The junction had 7 bases not matched to a gene; V was cut back by 6 bases and J by 3 bases. For the CDR3, the DNA is TGTGCCAGCAGCCGGGACAGATTGTACACTGAAGCTTTCTTT. Its protein product is CASSRDRLYTEAFF.

This clonotype appeared many times. V usage is TRBV2 and J usage is TRBJ2-7; D might be TRBD1 (6 bases). Germline V gives CDR1 SNHLY, CDR2 FYNNEI. Trimming shortened V by 7 bases and J by 4 bases, and 17 bases separated the two germline ends. This CDR3 contains 14 residues. CDR3 in amino acids: CASIVGAYLYEQYF. The DNA for the CDR3 is TGTGCCAGCATAGTGGGGGCGTATCTATACGAGCAGTACTTC. Filled out from reference TRBV2 and TRBJ2-7, the complete variable domain reads EPEVTQTPSHQVTQMGQEVILRCVPISNHLYFYWYRQILGQKVEFLVSFYNNEISEKSEIFDDQFSVERPDGSNFTLKIRSTKLEDSAMYFCASIVGAYLYEQYFGPGTRLTVT.

This clonotype was observed many times. The chain couples TRBV30 to TRBJ2-5; tentatively, D is TRBD1 (6 bases). CDR1 and CDR2 from the germline V gene are GTSNPN and SVGIG (reference sequence). V lost 3 bases, J lost 5 bases, and 16 bases lay in between. The CDR3 has 14 amino acids. The CDR3 DNA follows: TGTGCCTGGAGCCAAACAGGGTTGGGGGAGACCCAGTACTTC. Its translation is CAWSQTGLGETQYF.

This clonotype appeared a few times. This rearrangement joins TRBV7-9 to TRBJ1-2; no clear D. Germline V gene data show CDR1 as SEHNR and CDR2 as FQNEAQ (reference sequence). The V end lost 1 base, the J end lost 8 bases, and 11 bases lay between the germline ends. CDR3 length: 13 residues. CDR3 region: CASSLVGFEGYTF. The CDR3 nucleotides read TGTGCCAGCAGCTTAGTCGGGTTCGAGGGCTACACCTTC.

This clonotype was recorded many times. The chain has TRBV12-3 or TRBV12-4 and TRBJ1-1; maybe TRBD1 (5 bases). This CDR3 spans 12 amino acids. The ends were cut back, 3 bases at V and 6 bases at J, with 8 bases in the middle. CDR3 amino acids: CASSFRVAEAFF. Here the CDR3 DNA reads TGTGCCAGCAGTTTCAGGGTTGCTGAAGCTTTCTTT.

This clonotype appeared many times. This chain connects TRBV29-1 to TRBJ2-7; possibly TRBD2 for D (5 bases). Between the trimmed V and J ends, which lost 1 base and 7 bases, there was a span of 8 bases. The germline CDR1 and CDR2 sequences are SQVTM and ANQGSEA. The CDR3 is made up of 11 amino acids. The CDR3 nucleotides read TGCAGCGTTGAAGTATGGGAGGAGCAGTACTTC. Translation: CSVEVWEEQYF.